This T cell receptor beta chain stems from a study of shared clonotypes between healthy human individuals. CDR1 is LGHNA, CDR2 YSLEER, per germline. This CDR3 contains 15 residues. V lost 4 bases and J lost 6, with 15 bases in between. The method was immunoSEQ multiplex PCR; TCRdb's version includes in-frame clones alone and lacks a portion of them. Found here are approximately 480,000 clones, about 80% of them singletons; the top ten hold about an eighth. Sequencing was carried out using PBMCs. This receptor was obtained from a woman in her thirties or forties in good health. Some clones in this sample may be carry-over from other donors' samples. V usage is TRBV4-3 and J usage is TRBJ1-4, with D possibly matching TRBD1 (5 bases). This CDR3 reads CASSREIGTDEKLFF. The CDR3 region has the DNA TGCGCCAGCAGCCGAGAGATCGGGACGGATGAAAAACTGTTTTTT.